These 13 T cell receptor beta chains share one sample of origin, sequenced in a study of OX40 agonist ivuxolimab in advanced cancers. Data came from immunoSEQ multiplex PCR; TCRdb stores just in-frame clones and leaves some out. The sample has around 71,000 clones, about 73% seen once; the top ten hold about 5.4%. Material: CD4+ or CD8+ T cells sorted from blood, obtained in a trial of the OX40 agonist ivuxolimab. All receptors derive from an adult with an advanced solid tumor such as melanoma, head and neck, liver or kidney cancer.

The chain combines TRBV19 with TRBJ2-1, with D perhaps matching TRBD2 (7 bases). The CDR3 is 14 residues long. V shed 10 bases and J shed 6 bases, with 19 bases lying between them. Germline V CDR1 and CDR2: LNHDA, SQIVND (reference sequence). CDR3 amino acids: CATTRGALGNEQFF. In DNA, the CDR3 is TGTGCCACTACCCGGGGGGCGCTAGGCAATGAGCAGTTCTTC.

CDR3: CASSQGAVGHYEQYF. The CDR3, as DNA: TGCGCCAGCAGCCAGGGGGCTGTTGGACACTACGAGCAGTACTTC. V and J are TRBV4-1 and TRBJ2-7, with a possible D match to TRBD1 (6 bases). CDR1 and CDR2 (germline): MGHRA, YSYEKL. The CDR3 is 15 amino acids. V was shortened by 3 bases and J by 3 bases, with 15 bases between the two germline ends.

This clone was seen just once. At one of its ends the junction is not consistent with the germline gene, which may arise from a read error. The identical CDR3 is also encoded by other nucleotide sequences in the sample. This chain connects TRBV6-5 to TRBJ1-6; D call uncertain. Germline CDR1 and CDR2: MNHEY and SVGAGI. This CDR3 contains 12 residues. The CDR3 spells CASSLGNSPLHF. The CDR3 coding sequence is TGTGCCAGTAGTTTAGGGAATTCACCCCTCCACTTT.

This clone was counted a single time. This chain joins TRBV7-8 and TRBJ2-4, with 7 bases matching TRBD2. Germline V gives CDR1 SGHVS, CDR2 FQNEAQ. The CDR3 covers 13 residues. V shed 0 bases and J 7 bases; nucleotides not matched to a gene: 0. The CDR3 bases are TGTGCCAGCAGCTTAGCGGGGGGGAACATTCAGTACTTC. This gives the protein CASSLAGGNIQYF.

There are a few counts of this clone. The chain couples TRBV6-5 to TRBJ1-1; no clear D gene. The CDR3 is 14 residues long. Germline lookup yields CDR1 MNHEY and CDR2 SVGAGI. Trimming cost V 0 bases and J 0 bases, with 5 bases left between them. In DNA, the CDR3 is TGTGCCAGCAGTTACTCACAGTTGAACACTGAAGCTTTCTTT. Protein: CASSYSQLNTEAFF.

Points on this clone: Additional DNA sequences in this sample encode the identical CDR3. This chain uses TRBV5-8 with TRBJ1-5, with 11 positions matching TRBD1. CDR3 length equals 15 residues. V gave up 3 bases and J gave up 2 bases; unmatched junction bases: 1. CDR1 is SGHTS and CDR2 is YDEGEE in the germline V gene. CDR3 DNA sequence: TGTGCCAGCAGCTCGGGACAGGGGGGCAATCAGCCCCAGCATTTT. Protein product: CASSSGQGGNQPQHF.

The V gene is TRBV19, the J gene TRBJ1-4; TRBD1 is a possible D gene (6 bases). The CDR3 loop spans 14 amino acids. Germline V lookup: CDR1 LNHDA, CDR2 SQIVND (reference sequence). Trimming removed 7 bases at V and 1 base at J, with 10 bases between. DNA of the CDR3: TGTGCCAGTACCGCCAGGGGAACTAATGAAAAACTGTTTTTT. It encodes CASTARGTNEKLFF. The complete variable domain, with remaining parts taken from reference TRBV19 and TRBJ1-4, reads DGGITQSPKYLFRKEGQNVTLSCEQNLNHDAMYWYRQDPGQGLRLIYYSQIVNDFQKGDIAEGYSVSREKKESFPLTVTSAQKNPTAFYLCASTARGTNEKLFFGSGTQLSVL.

In DNA, the CDR3 is TGTGCCAGCTCACCAGGGGCGGCAGGGCGGACCCAGTACTTC. Amino acid sequence: CASSPGAAGRTQYF. This chain joins TRBV18 and TRBJ2-5; D possibly corresponds to TRBD1 (5 bases). V shed 2 bases and J shed 7 bases, with 14 bases lying between them. The CDR3 consists of 14 residues. Germline assignment: CDR1 KGHSH and CDR2 LQKENI.

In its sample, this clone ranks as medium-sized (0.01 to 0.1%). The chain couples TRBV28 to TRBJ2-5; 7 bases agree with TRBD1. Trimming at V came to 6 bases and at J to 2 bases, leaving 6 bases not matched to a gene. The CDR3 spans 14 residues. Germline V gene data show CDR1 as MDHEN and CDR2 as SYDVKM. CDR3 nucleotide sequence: TGTGCCAGCAGCAAAGGGGGCAGACAAGAGACCCAGTACTTC. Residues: CASSKGGRQETQYF.

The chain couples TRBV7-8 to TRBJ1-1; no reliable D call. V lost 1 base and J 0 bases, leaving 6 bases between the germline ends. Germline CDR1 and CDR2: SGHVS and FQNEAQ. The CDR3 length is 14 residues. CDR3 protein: CASSLVAVNTEAFF. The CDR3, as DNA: TGTGCCAGCAGCTTAGTGGCAGTGAACACTGAAGCTTTCTTT.

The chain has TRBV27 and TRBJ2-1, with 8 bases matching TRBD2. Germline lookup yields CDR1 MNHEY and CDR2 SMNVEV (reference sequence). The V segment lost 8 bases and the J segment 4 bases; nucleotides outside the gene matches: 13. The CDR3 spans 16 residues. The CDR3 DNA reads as TGTGCCAGCGGACTCCGGGCGGGGGGACCATACAATGAGCAGTTCTTC. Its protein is CASGLRAGGPYNEQFF.

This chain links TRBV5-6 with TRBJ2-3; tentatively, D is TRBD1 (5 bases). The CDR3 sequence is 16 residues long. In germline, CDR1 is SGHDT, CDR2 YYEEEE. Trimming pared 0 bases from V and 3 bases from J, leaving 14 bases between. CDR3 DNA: TGTGCCAGCAGCTTGGCGGGTACAGGAAGAACAGATACGCAGTATTTT. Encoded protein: CASSLAGTGRTDTQYF.

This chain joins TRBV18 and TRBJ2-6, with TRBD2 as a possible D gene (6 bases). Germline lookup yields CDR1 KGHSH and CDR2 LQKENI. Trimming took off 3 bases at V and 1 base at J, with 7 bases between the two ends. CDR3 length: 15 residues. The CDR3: CASSPRESGANVLTF. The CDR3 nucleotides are TGTGCCAGCTCACCCCGGGAGTCTGGGGCCAACGTCCTGACTTTC.